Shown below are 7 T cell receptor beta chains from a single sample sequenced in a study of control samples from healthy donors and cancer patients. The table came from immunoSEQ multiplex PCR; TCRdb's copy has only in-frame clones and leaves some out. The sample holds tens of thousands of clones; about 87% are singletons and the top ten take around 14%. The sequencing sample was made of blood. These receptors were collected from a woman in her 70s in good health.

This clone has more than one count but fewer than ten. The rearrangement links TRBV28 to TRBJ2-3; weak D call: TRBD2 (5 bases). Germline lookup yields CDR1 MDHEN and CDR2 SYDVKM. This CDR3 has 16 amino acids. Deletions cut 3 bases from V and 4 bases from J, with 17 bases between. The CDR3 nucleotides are TGTGCCAGCAGTTTCTGGAGGACCTCTCCCGCAGATACGCAGTATTTT. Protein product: CASSFWRTSPADTQYF.

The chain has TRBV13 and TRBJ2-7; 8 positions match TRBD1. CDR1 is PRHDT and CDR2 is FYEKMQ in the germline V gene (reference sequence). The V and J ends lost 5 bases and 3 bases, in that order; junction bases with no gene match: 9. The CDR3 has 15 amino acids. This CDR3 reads CASSRGTGLLYEQYF. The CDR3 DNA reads TGTGCCAGCAGCCGCGGGACAGGCCTCCTCTACGAGCAGTACTTC.

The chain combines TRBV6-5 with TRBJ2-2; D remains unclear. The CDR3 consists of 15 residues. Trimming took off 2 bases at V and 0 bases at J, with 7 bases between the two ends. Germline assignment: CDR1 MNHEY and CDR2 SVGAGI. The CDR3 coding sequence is TGTGCCAGCAGTTACCAGCGCACGAACACCGGGGAGCTGTTTTTT. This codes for CASSYQRTNTGELFF.

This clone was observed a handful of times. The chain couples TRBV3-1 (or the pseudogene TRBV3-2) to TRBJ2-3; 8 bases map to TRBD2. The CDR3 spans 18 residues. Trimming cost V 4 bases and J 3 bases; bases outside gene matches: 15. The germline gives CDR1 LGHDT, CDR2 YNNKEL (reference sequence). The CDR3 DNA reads TGTGCCAGCAGCCTGCAAGGGGCAAGCGGGGGTCGAACAGATACGCAGTATTTT. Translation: CASSLQGASGGRTDTQYF.

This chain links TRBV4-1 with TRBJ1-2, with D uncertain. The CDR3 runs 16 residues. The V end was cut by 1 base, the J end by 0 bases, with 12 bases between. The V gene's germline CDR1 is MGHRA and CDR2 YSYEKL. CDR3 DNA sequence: TGCGCCAGCAGCCAAGGAGGCGGGCAAGCTAACTATGGCTACACCTTC. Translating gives CASSQGGGQANYGYTF.

This CDR3 is CASRLLQGNTEAFF. In nucleotides, the CDR3 is TGTGCCAGCAGATTACTTCAGGGGAACACTGAAGCTTTCTTT. V gene TRBV28 combines with J gene TRBJ1-1, with D perhaps matching TRBD1 (5 bases). Deletions cut 6 bases from V and 1 base from J, with 12 bases between. The germline V gene encodes CDR1 MDHEN and CDR2 SYDVKM. This CDR3 region has 14 residues.

The CDR3 loop is CASSQGLTALPTEAFF. Written as DNA, the CDR3 is TGTGCCAGCAGCCAAGGTCTCACGGCTTTACCGACTGAAGCTTTCTTT. The chain links TRBV3-1 (or the pseudogene TRBV3-2) to TRBJ1-1, with D hard to call. The V and J ends lost 1 base and 5 bases respectively, with 17 bases between them. Per germline, CDR1 LGHDT and CDR2 YNNKEL (reference sequence). The CDR3 loop spans 16 amino acids.